This TCR beta chain stems from a study of blood T cells in healthy people across ages. Study results and caveats: Observed TCR beta diversity per million T cells went down as age went up. This fall followed a roughly linear course with age. Because donor CMV status was unknown, expanded clonotype changes were possibly confounded. One million T cells yielded diversity estimates that were considered underestimates.

A second PCR, run for roughly 7 to 12 cycles, used a sample-barcoded 5' primer plus a J-beta primer mix. TCRdb passed the 5' RACE reads through MiXCR, listing each CDR3 protein once. The table includes hundreds of thousands of distinct CDR3 sequences, around 30% detected once. V dropped 5 bases and J dropped 11; count of bases not matched to a gene: 18. Looked up from germline, CDR1 is DFQATT and CDR2 is SNEGSKA (reference sequence). CDR3 length equals 15 residues. Details on this clonotype: Its target is unknown.

RNA extraction gave at least 5.5 micrograms of total RNA per sample. The sample comprised blood. The gene calls are TRBV20-1 and TRBJ2-5; 9 bases match TRBD1. The receptor comes from a woman older than 75 in good health. In DNA, the CDR3 is TGCAGTGCTGGCGGAGGACAGGGGACTAATGTTGGGCAGTACTTC. This sequence encodes CSAGGGQGTNVGQYF.